The sequence of this TCR beta chain was determined in a study of graft-versus-host responses after intestinal transplantation (dated by TCRdb to the early 2020s). With respect to the entire study: Multivisceral, liver-intestinal, or isolated intestinal transplants were received by the recipients. Anti-thymocyte globulin induction was given to all recipients, followed by maintenance tacrolimus and steroids for around three years. Bulk TCR-beta CDR3 sequencing was used to track graft-versus-host and host-versus-graft alloreactive T cell clones in the graft, circulation and bone marrow after intestinal transplantation. Alloreactive clones were identified by sequencing pre-transplant mixed lymphocyte reaction products and comparing them with unstimulated pre-transplant donor and recipient T cells. The cohort enrolled about two dozen intestinal transplant recipients, one of whom was a retransplant, and a few patients without pretransplant specimens were excluded. A peak of at least 4% donor T cells among recipient peripheral blood mononuclear cells was the definition used for donor T cell macrochimerism. Instead of going to the commercial service, samples from a few later patients were sequenced in-house on an Illumina MiSeq and processed with MiXCR.

Blood samples were collected up to 4 times in the first month after transplant and then at least monthly when available. To prepare the library, the immunoSEQ multiplex PCR assay was applied. For most patients, genomic DNA was subjected to high-throughput TCR-beta CDR3 sequencing by Adaptive Biotechnologies. In the source study's methods: Adaptive's ImmunoSEQ software supplied the TCR sequencing data for about 18 patients, while MiXCR and VDJtools were used to process a few other patients. CDR3 nucleotide sequences shared between donor and recipient were removed because their origin could not be assigned. To count as alloreactive, a clone needed at least 2-fold expansion over unstimulated cells and a minimum CFSE-low frequency of 0.002% (template counts) or 0.001% (read counts). Clones were considered mappable if detected in sequenced pre-transplant spleen, lymph node, or MLR CFSE-low populations of the donor or recipient. Cumulative frequency of alloreactive clones was calculated as a percentage of all sequences weighted by copy number. The clones in this table, taken by TCRdb from immuneACCESS, are in-frame only. Not every clone is retained; where verified, under half of the shortfall comes from an unresolved V gene, and the cause of the rest is unknown. V, J and clone size are taken as reported in that table, and D and trimming were inferred from the DNA itself. The sample table contains around 23,000 clones; only one count was recorded for over 85% of them. The leading ten clones occupy 0.53% of the sample.

With regard to this clone: The specificity of this receptor is unknown. Per-base qualities were not stored, and no clone one base away is much larger.

Reading the germline V gene (reference sequence) gives CDR1 LNHDA and CDR2 SQIVND. Between the V and J ends, shortened by 0 bases and 5 bases respectively, the junction contains 14 bases. From its cysteine to its phenylalanine, the CDR3 spans 16 amino acids. CDR3 DNA is the only sequence kept; it has 48 bases, read in frame from the first base. Findings and caveats that apply to the study as a whole: Peak levels of circulating GvH clones were associated with declines in HvG clones early after transplant. The relatively low number and heterogeneity of intestinal transplant patients limited the conclusions. GvH clones turned up in recipient bone marrow, with some appearing earlier in ileal mucosa or blood, a pattern consistent with an intestinal mucosal origin. In patients with donor T cell macrochimerism, the allografts had high GvH to HvG T cell clonal ratios.

Material: PBMCs, obtained 18 days after transplant. Recombination joined TRBV19 with TRBJ1-5; the D gene cannot be named for sure. This TCR was sampled from a human patient who received an intestinal transplant, so some T cells may come from the graft donor. The nucleotide sequence is TGTGCCAGTAGTATAGACGGTTTTGGATTTGATCAGCCCCAGCATTTT. It translates as CASSIDGFGFDQPQHF.